Listed below are T cell receptor beta chains from one sample, sequenced in a study of T cell responses to AZD1222 COVID-19 vaccine. Assay: immunoSEQ multiplex PCR; the TCRdb copy retains only in-frame clones and omits some. The table shows around 150,000 clones, with under 95% occurring only once. The specimen comprised peripheral blood, sampled on day 0 of AZD1222 vaccination. These receptors came from an adult in good health. Both conserved end residues are part of each CDR3. Each record gives: V gene, D gene, J gene, clone size, CDR3 DNA, CDR3 protein. A D gene is named only where the DNA matches it firmly. Part of the rows lack a size; the others show once, few, many or a class for expanded clones.

TRBV7-2	NA	TRBJ1-2	NA	TGTGCCAGCAGCCACCGGGACACAGCTAACTATGGCTACACCTTC	CASSHRDTANYGYTF
TRBV7-9	TRBD2	TRBJ2-3	NA	TGTGCCAGCAGCCCCTCACTAGCGGGAGGGCCCGGCACAGATACGCAGTATTTT	CASSPSLAGGPGTDTQYF
TRBV18	NA	TRBJ2-3	NA	TGTGCCAGCTCTCACAAGGGACGCAGCACAGATACGCAGTATTTT	CASSHKGRSTDTQYF
TRBV7-3	TRBD1	TRBJ2-2	once	TGTGCCAGCAGCTTAAGATCCACAGGGGCCGGGGAGCTGTTTTTT	CASSLRSTGAGELFF
TRBV5-1	NA	TRBJ1-3	NA	TGCGCCAGCAGCCCCGAAGGGAACACCATATATTTT	CASSPEGNTIYF
TRBV9	TRBD2	TRBJ2-7	once	TGTGCCAGCAGCGAACTAGCGACACCCTACGAGCAGTACTTC	CASSELATPYEQYF
TRBV4-1	NA	TRBJ1-4	NA	TGCGCCAGCAGCCAAGATAGTGACCCGGGGAATGAAAAACTGTTTTTT	CASSQDSDPGNEKLFF
TRBV28	NA	TRBJ1-2	NA	TGTGCCAGCAGTCGTTATGGCTACACCTTC	CASSRYGYTF
TRBV28	NA	TRBJ1-6	few	TGTGCCAGCAGTTTAGGGGCGGTAACGTATAATTCACCCCTCCACTTT	CASSLGAVTYNSPLHF
TRBV18	NA	TRBJ1-5	NA	TGTGCCAGCTCACCATATGATAGTGGTTCAGCCCAGCATTTT	CASSPYDSGSAQHF
TRBV5-4	TRBD1	TRBJ1-2	NA	TGTGCCAGCAGCTCCCCGGGACAGGGACACTATGGCTACACCTTC	CASSSPGQGHYGYTF
TRBV29-1	NA	TRBJ2-5	NA	TGCAGCGTCGTTCGCCCGGACCGCGAAGAGACCCAGTACTTC	CSVVRPDREETQYF
TRBV5-1	NA	TRBJ1-1	NA	TGCGCCAGCAGCTTGGAGGGGGGTGTGAACACTGAAGCTTTCTTT	CASSLEGGVNTEAFF
TRBV9	NA	TRBJ2-5	NA	TGTGCCAGCAGCGTAACTAGCCTAGTTCAAGAGACCCAGTACTTC	CASSVTSLVQETQYF
TRBV28	NA	TRBJ1-2	NA	TGTGCCAGCAGTCTTGGGACGTGGGACATCTATGGCTACACCTTC	CASSLGTWDIYGYTF
TRBV6-5	TRBD1	TRBJ1-5	NA	TGTGCCAGCAGATCGACAGGGGGCGGTCAGCCCCAGCATTTT	CASRSTGGGQPQHF
TRBV7-6	NA	TRBJ1-1	once	TGTGCCAGCAGCTTAGCCCTCCAGAACACTGAAGCTTTCTTT	CASSLALQNTEAFF
TRBV7-2	NA	TRBJ2-1	NA	TGTGCCAGCAGCTTATATACAGGCTCCTACAATGAGCAGTTCTTC	CASSLYTGSYNEQFF
TRBV5-8	NA	TRBJ2-5	NA	TGTGCCAGCAGCTTGGCCACGGAAGAGACCCAGTACTTC	CASSLATEETQYF
TRBV28	NA	TRBJ1-1	NA	TGTGCCAGCAGTCCCCCACCGAACACTGAAGCTTTCTTT	CASSPPPNTEAFF
TRBV7-6	NA	TRBJ2-1	NA	TGTGCCAGCAGCCTCGAGGTCCTCCCAGCCCCTTTTGATGAGCAGTTCTTC	CASSLEVLPAPFDEQFF
TRBV27	NA	TRBJ2-7	NA	TGTGCCAGCAGTCTCTCCGGGGTGAGCTCCTACGAGCAGTACTTC	CASSLSGVSSYEQYF
TRBV5-8	NA	TRBJ1-3	once	TGTGCCAGCAGCTTGGAAGGGGCCATAAGAAACACCATATATTTT	CASSLEGAIRNTIYF
TRBV25-1	TRBD1	TRBJ1-2	NA	TGTGCCAGCCATTTGACAGGGGGGGACGGCTACACCTTC	CASHLTGGDGYTF
TRBV20-1	TRBD2	TRBJ2-2	NA	TGCAGTGCTAGTGACAGCGGGAGGGGCACCGGGGAGCTGTTTTTT	CSASDSGRGTGELFF
TRBV19	TRBD2	TRBJ2-1	NA	TGTGCCAGTAGTACCCTCCTAGCGGCGACAATAGATGAGCAGTTCTTC	CASSTLLAATIDEQFF
TRBV3-1/TRBV3-2	TRBD1	TRBJ1-5	NA	TGTGCCAGCAGCCAAGGCCGACAGGGATGGAATCAGCCCCAGCATTTT	CASSQGRQGWNQPQHF
TRBV19	TRBD1	TRBJ1-1	NA	TGTGCCAGCCAGTCCGGGACAGGGGGCACTGAAGCTTTCTTT	CASQSGTGGTEAFF
TRBV2	NA	TRBJ2-3	NA	TGTGCCAGCAGTCCGGGGAACTGGCAGGCGGATACGCAGTATTTT	CASSPGNWQADTQYF
TRBV11-3	NA	TRBJ1-4	NA	TGTGCCAGCACCCCCAGGGAAAAACTGTTTTTT	CASTPREKLFF
TRBV18	TRBD1	TRBJ1-2	NA	TGTGCCAGCTCACCACCGGTCTCAGGGGGGAGAATCTATGGCTACACCTTC	CASSPPVSGGRIYGYTF
TRBV7-3	NA	TRBJ2-6	NA	TGTGCCAGCAGCTTAATGCGATACCCCTCTGGGGCCAACGTCCTGACTTTC	CASSLMRYPSGANVLTF
TRBV3-1/TRBV3-2	NA	TRBJ2-1	NA	TGTGCCAGCAGCCAAGTTCATGAGAATGTAATGGAAAATGAGCAGTTCTTC	CASSQVHENVMENEQFF
TRBV12-3/TRBV12-4	NA	TRBJ2-7	NA	TGTGCCAGCAGACAGGTAGATGGCTACGAGCAGTACTTC	CASRQVDGYEQYF
TRBV30	NA	TRBJ2-1	NA	TGTGCCTGGAACCCTAAGGGTAAGATCGCCCTCTACAATGAGCAGTTCTTC	CAWNPKGKIALYNEQFF
TRBV27	NA	TRBJ2-5	NA	TGTGCCAGCAGTTTAAGGTGGCGAGCGGAGGTCCAAGAGACCCAGTACTTC	CASSLRWRAEVQETQYF
TRBV28	TRBD1	TRBJ2-5	NA	TGTGCCAGCAGTTTGGCCCCGGGACAGGGGTGGGAGACCCAGTACTTC	CASSLAPGQGWETQYF
TRBV19	NA	TRBJ2-7	NA	TGTGCCAGTAGTTCCCAGCGGGCGACTTCCTACGAGCAGTACTTC	CASSSQRATSYEQYF
TRBV23-1	NA	TRBJ1-1	NA	TGCGCCAGCAGTCAGGAAGGGAACACTGAAGCTTTCTTT	CASSQEGNTEAFF
TRBV18	NA	TRBJ2-3	NA	TGTGCCAGCTCACCTGGCAGACTCATGGACGATACGCAGTATTTT	CASSPGRLMDDTQYF
TRBV7-2	NA	TRBJ2-7	NA	TGTGCCAGCAGCTTCAAGACACGATCCTACGAGCAGTACTTC	CASSFKTRSYEQYF